These 27 T cell receptor beta chains share one sample of origin, sequenced in a study of a mutant IDH1 vaccine in newly diagnosed glioma (dated by TCRdb to about 2021). Their antigen targets remain unknown. Receptor libraries were prepared by the immunoSEQ multiplex PCR assay. TCRdb re-hosts the immuneACCESS table, in-frame sequences only. Its copies lack some clones; in the studies checked, an unresolved V gene accounts for under half of them, and the cause for the rest is not known. In this sample the table shows around 57,000 clones, 70% to 90% of which occur a single time. Of the sample, 1.5% to 2.5% falls within the top ten clones. The time point tag for this specimen amounts to: week 11, during vaccination. A 20-mer mutant IDH1 peptide at 300 micrograms in Montanide made up each vaccine dose, which was injected subcutaneously together with topical imiquimod. The sequencing here drew on PBMCs, taken from a glioma patient whose treatment included an IDH1 peptide vaccine. The origin of the receptors is a man in his forties with glioma.

The V gene is TRBV4-1, the J gene TRBJ2-5; the match to TRBD1 covers 7 bases. CDR3 length: 15 amino acids. J was trimmed by 5 bases and V by 0 bases; bases with no gene match: 6. The germline V gene encodes CDR1 MGHRA and CDR2 YSYEKL. This CDR3 reads CASSQDDRVMETQYF. The CDR3 nucleotides read TGCGCCAGCAGCCAAGATGACAGGGTAATGGAGACCCAGTACTTC.

This chain uses TRBV4-1 with TRBJ2-5; 8 bases match TRBD1. The CDR3 is made up of 15 amino acids. V lost 3 bases and J lost 7; bases outside the gene matches: 10. Germline V gives CDR1 MGHRA, CDR2 YSYEKL. The CDR3 region is CASSQPDRATGTQYF. The CDR3, as DNA: TGCGCCAGCAGCCAGCCGGACAGGGCGACTGGGACCCAGTACTTC.

The CDR3, as DNA: TGTGCCAGCAGTTTAGTGGGAGCGAGAACTGAAGCTTTCTTT. This encodes CASSLVGARTEAFF. The chain employs TRBV28 and TRBJ1-1; no definite D call. The germline V gene has CDR1 MDHEN and CDR2 SYDVKM. Trimming removed 2 bases at V and 5 bases at J, with 12 bases between. The CDR3 length is 14 residues.

The CDR3, as DNA: TGTGCCAGCAGTTCTGGACAGGGCGGACAGCCCCAGCATTTT. Translated, it gives CASSSGQGGQPQHF. V gene TRBV7-9 combines with J gene TRBJ1-5; 8 bases are shared with TRBD1. The CDR3 covers 14 residues. Germline V gives CDR1 SEHNR, CDR2 FQNEAQ (reference sequence). V lost 6 bases to trimming and J lost 7 bases; unmatched junction nucleotides: 8.

The CDR3 bases are TGTGCCAGCGTACTACAGGGACCATTCAATCAGCCCCAGCATTTT. The encoded protein is CASVLQGPFNQPQHF. The V call is TRBV28, the J call TRBJ1-5, with a possible D match to TRBD1 (6 bases). The V end was cut by 8 bases, the J end by 3 bases, with 17 bases between. CDR3 length equals 15 residues. Germline V gene data show CDR1 as MDHEN and CDR2 as SYDVKM.

V and J are TRBV6-1 and TRBJ2-3, with 7 bases aligning to TRBD1. With 0 bases clipped from V and 6 bases from J, the junction kept 6 bases outside the gene matches. Germline lookup yields CDR1 MNHNS and CDR2 SASEGT. The CDR3 sequence is 15 residues long. CDR3 in DNA: TGTGCCAGCAGTGAAGCGTCACAGGGGACCGATACGCAGTATTTT. Protein: CASSEASQGTDTQYF.

V and J are TRBV28 and TRBJ1-5, with no clear D. The germline V and J ends were trimmed by 4 bases and 0 bases, with 16 bases remaining between them. The V gene's germline CDR1 is MDHEN and CDR2 SYDVKM. The CDR3 consists of 17 residues. DNA of the CDR3: TGTGCCAGCAGTTACCACCGGACGGGCTATAGCAATCAGCCCCAGCATTTT. Protein product: CASSYHRTGYSNQPQHF.

J is TRBJ1-4 and V is TRBV7-2, with D unresolved. Trimming cost V 1 base and J 6 bases, with 9 bases left between them. This CDR3 region has 14 residues. Germline CDR1 is SGHTA and CDR2 is FQGNSA. The CDR3 here is CASSLGGMDEKLFF. DNA for the CDR3: TGTGCCAGCAGCTTAGGAGGGATGGATGAAAAACTGTTTTTT.

V gene TRBV5-5 combines with J gene TRBJ2-7, with D possibly matching TRBD1 (6 bases). Trimming stripped 4 bases from V and 1 base from J, with 15 bases between. Germline V CDR1 and CDR2: SGHKS, YYEKEE (reference sequence). CDR3 length equals 15 residues. CDR3 coding DNA: TGTGCCAGCAGCCCCAAGACAGGAGCGTCCTACGAGCAGTACGTC. It translates to CASSPKTGASYEQYV.

The V gene is TRBV2, the J gene TRBJ1-4; the D gene is possibly TRBD1 (6 bases). CDR1 and CDR2 from the germline V gene are SNHLY and FYNNEI. The CDR3 covers 14 residues. Trimming removed 8 bases at V and 8 bases at J, with 18 bases between. This CDR3 is CASGQIQGGEKLFF. The CDR3 DNA is TGTGCCAGCGGACAGATTCAAGGGGGGGAAAAACTGTTTTTT.

This rearrangement joins TRBV7-2 to TRBJ2-7; tentative D call: TRBD1 (6 bases). In germline, CDR1 is SGHTA, CDR2 FQGNSA. The V and J ends lost 5 bases and 2 bases respectively, with 13 bases between them. This CDR3 is 14 amino acids long. The CDR3 DNA follows: TGTGCCAGCAGCGCCAACAGGGTCCCCTACGAGCAGTACGTC. Encoded protein: CASSANRVPYEQYV.

The gene calls are TRBV11-2 and TRBJ1-4; 7 bases match TRBD1. The trim removed 5 bases at V and 5 bases at J, leaving 11 bases unmatched. CDR1 is SGHAT, CDR2 FQNNGV, per germline. There are 16 residues in the CDR3. The DNA for the CDR3 is TGTGCCAGCAGCATAGGTCGGGGACAGCTCAATGAAAAACTGTTTTTT. Protein product: CASSIGRGQLNEKLFF.

V gene TRBV2 combines with J gene TRBJ2-7, with a tentative D call TRBD1 (6 bases). The germline V and J ends were trimmed by 6 bases and 6 bases, with 21 bases remaining between them. This CDR3 comprises 15 residues. The germline CDR1 and CDR2 sequences are SNHLY and FYNNEI. CDR3 bases: TGTGCCAGCAGCTCCCACAGGGCAGGGTTCGGCGAGCAGTACTTC. This codes for CASSSHRAGFGEQYF.

The chain couples TRBV21-1 to TRBJ2-7. TRBV21-1 is a pseudogene. The CDR3 runs to 16 residues. In DNA form, the CDR3 reads TGTGCCAGCAGCCGCGACCCGTTTCCCCATTCCTACGAGCAGTACGTC. Residues: CASSRDPFPHSYEQYV.

The V call is TRBV6-4, the J call TRBJ2-3, with 8 positions matching TRBD2. V shed 2 bases, J shed 4 bases, and the junction held 2 bases outside the gene matches. CDR3 length: 14 residues. In germline, CDR1 is MRHNA, CDR2 SNTAGT. Here the CDR3 DNA reads TGTGCCAGCAGTGACGAGCGGGAGCCAGATACGCAGTATTTT. It specifies CASSDEREPDTQYF.

The gene calls are TRBV7-9 and TRBJ2-3; 7 bases are a match to TRBD2. There are 16 residues in the CDR3. Per the germline V gene, CDR1 is SEHNR and CDR2 is FQNEAQ (reference sequence). J was trimmed by 0 bases and V by 2 bases; bases with no gene match: 5. The CDR3 nucleotides read TGTGCCAGCAGCTTATCTAGCGGTTCTAGCACAGATACGCAGTATTTT. It is translated as CASSLSSGSSTDTQYF.

The rearrangement uses TRBV7-2 and TRBJ2-3, with 14 bases matching TRBD2. In germline, CDR1 is SGHTA, CDR2 FQGNSA. CDR3 length: 16 residues. V shed 5 bases and J 5 bases; nucleotides not matched to a gene: 6. This CDR3 is CASSSRTSGGQDTQYF. The CDR3 DNA follows: TGTGCCAGCAGCAGCCGGACTAGCGGGGGGCAAGATACGCAGTATTTT.

The V gene is TRBV10-1, the J gene TRBJ2-3; 9 bases agree with TRBD1. Germline V lookup: CDR1 WNHNN, CDR2 SYGVQD (reference sequence). CDR3 size: 17 residues. V was clipped by 2 bases and J by 1 base; unmatched bases: 7. The CDR3 DNA sequence: TGCGCCAGCAGTGAGGTCGGGACAGGGATTCGCACAGATACGCAGTATTTT. Its translation is CASSEVGTGIRTDTQYF.

This chain connects TRBV28 to TRBJ2-5; no clear D. Germline V lookup: CDR1 MDHEN, CDR2 SYDVKM. V lost 5 bases and J lost 9, with 7 bases in between. The CDR3 has 10 amino acids. In nucleotides, the CDR3 is TGTGCCAGCAGTCAGCCCGCCCAGTACTTC. It is translated as CASSQPAQYF.

V usage is TRBV27 and J usage is TRBJ2-1; possible D gene TRBD2, 6 bases. Trimming shortened V by 2 bases and J by 11 bases, and 16 bases separated the two germline ends. Per the germline V gene, CDR1 is MNHEY and CDR2 is SMNVEV (reference sequence). This CDR3 has 14 amino acids. CDR3 bases: TGTGCCAGCAGTTTAAGGGGTGCGGGGAGGCAGCAGTTCTTC. This encodes CASSLRGAGRQQFF.

V is TRBV12-5 and J is TRBJ1-2; TRBD1 matches at 9 bases. Germline values: CDR1 LGHNT, CDR2 FRNRAP. V trimming: 3 bases; J trimming: 4 bases; junction bases outside the gene matches: 3. CDR3 size: 14 residues. The CDR3 region is CASGLSDRGYGYTF. The DNA of the CDR3 is TGTGCTAGTGGTTTATCGGACAGGGGCTATGGCTACACCTTC.

This chain joins TRBV7-2 and TRBJ2-3; tentative D call: TRBD2 (7 bases). Germline CDR1 SGHTA, CDR2 FQGNSA. The V end lost 3 bases, the J end lost 7 bases, and 20 bases lay between the germline ends. CDR3 length: 16 amino acids. The CDR3 here is CASSFPTWGGAYTQYF. CDR3 sequence (DNA): TGTGCCAGCAGCTTCCCCACATGGGGGGGGGCCTATACGCAGTATTTT.

The chain recombines TRBV9 with TRBJ1-4; D ambiguous. Germline CDR1 reads SGDLS; CDR2 reads YYNGEE. Trimming left V 0 bases short and J 8 bases short, with 8 bases between. This CDR3 comprises 13 residues. CDR3 sequence: CASSVGPEEKLFF. CDR3 nucleotides: TGTGCCAGCAGCGTAGGCCCGGAGGAAAAACTGTTTTTT.

The chain carries TRBV6-5 and TRBJ2-7, with 10 bases that match TRBD1. The germline CDR1 and CDR2 sequences are MNHEY and SVGAGI. The ends lost 5 bases at V and 4 bases at J; junction bases unmatched: 8. CDR3 length equals 15 residues. The CDR3 loop is CASSPAGTGDYEQYV. In DNA form, the CDR3 reads TGTGCCAGCAGTCCAGCCGGGACAGGGGATTACGAGCAGTACGTC.

The chain links TRBV19 to TRBJ2-2; D unclear. The germline V and J ends were trimmed by 6 bases and 0 bases, with 5 bases remaining between them. Germline lookup yields CDR1 LNHDA and CDR2 SQIVND (reference sequence). The CDR3 is made up of 13 amino acids. The CDR3 nucleotides are TGTGCCAGTAGCGACGCGAACACCGGGGAGCTGTTTTTT. Encoded protein: CASSDANTGELFF.

This chain joins TRBV6-5 and TRBJ2-1; D is undetermined. The V gene lost 2 bases and the J gene lost 6 bases, with 8 bases spanning the gap. The CDR3 runs 13 residues. Germline CDR1 is MNHEY and CDR2 is SVGAGI. The CDR3 here is CASSYSPGNEQFF. CDR3 in DNA: TGTGCCAGCAGTTACAGTCCGGGCAATGAGCAGTTCTTC.

The rearrangement uses TRBV18 and TRBJ2-5; no clear D. This CDR3 region has 11 residues. The V and J ends lost 6 bases and 2 bases respectively, with 4 bases between them. The germline V gene encodes CDR1 KGHSH and CDR2 LQKENI. CDR3: CASSLQETQYF. DNA of the CDR3: TGTGCCAGCTCTTTACAAGAGACCCAGTACTTC.